These 29 T cell receptor beta chains originate from one sample sequenced in a study of PD-1 blockade in classical Hodgkin lymphoma. TCRdb's copy holds only in-frame clones and misses some; the assay was immunoSEQ multiplex PCR. This sample yields 50,000 to 65,000 clones, of which around 90% are seen a single time; 6.5% to 9.5% belongs to the top ten. Time point noted: cycle 4 day 1 (C4D1), after less than seven weeks of nivolumab. In every patient, relapse followed autologous stem cell transplantation, while exposure to brentuximab vedotin differed. This sample comprised peripheral blood mononuclear cells (PBMCs), obtained before the fourth cycle of nivolumab. The receptors come from a human donor with classical Hodgkin lymphoma.

The chain combines TRBV28 with TRBJ2-1; D may be TRBD1 (6 bases). The CDR3 is made up of 13 amino acids. CDR1 and CDR2 (germline): MDHEN, SYDVKM. Trimming took off 4 bases at V and 10 bases at J, with 14 bases between the two ends. As DNA, the CDR3 is TGTGCCAGCAGTTCCCGACAGGAAGGCGAGCAGTTCTTC. Translation gives CASSSRQEGEQFF.

The CDR3 coding sequence is TGCAGCGTTGATAGTAGCGGGAGGGCCACAGATACGCAGTATTTT. Amino acids: CSVDSSGRATDTQYF. The chain links TRBV29-1 to TRBJ2-3; TRBD2 matches 11 bases. The germline CDR1 and CDR2 sequences are SQVTM and ANQGSEA. Trimming cost V 3 bases and J 2 bases; bases outside gene matches: 4. The CDR3 has 15 amino acids.

The chain is built from TRBV6-1 and TRBJ1-2; tentatively, D is TRBD1 (5 bases). This CDR3 comprises 14 residues. The germline V gene has CDR1 MNHNS and CDR2 SASEGT. Trimming pared 4 bases from V and 5 bases from J, leaving 14 bases between. The CDR3 DNA is TGTGCCAGCAGTGTTGGGGGTGCCGAGTATGGCTACACCTTC. Protein product: CASSVGGAEYGYTF.

The chain has TRBV27 and TRBJ2-7; 10 bases are shared with TRBD2. V lost 7 bases and J lost 0; bases outside the gene matches: 6. Per germline, CDR1 MNHEY and CDR2 SMNVEV (reference sequence). The CDR3 is 15 amino acids. The CDR3 region is CASKWLAGDSYEQYF. For the CDR3, the DNA is TGTGCCAGCAAATGGCTAGCGGGAGACTCCTACGAGCAGTACTTC.

This clone showed up just once. J is TRBJ1-6 and V is TRBV5-1, with 7 positions matching TRBD1. The germline gives CDR1 SGHRS, CDR2 YFSETQ. Germline trimming cut 4 bases from V and 6 bases from J; bases unmatched to any gene: 7. The CDR3 consists of 15 residues. CDR3 nucleotides: TGCGCCAGCAGCCGCGAAGGGACAGTTAATTCACCCCTCCACTTT. It yields the protein CASSREGTVNSPLHF.

The gene calls are TRBV6-6 and TRBJ1-2, with D unclear. V was clipped by 2 bases and J by 1 base, with 8 bases between them. CDR1 and CDR2 from the germline V gene are MNHNY and SVGAGI (reference sequence). The CDR3 is made up of 14 amino acids. The CDR3 nucleotides read TGTGCCAGCAGTTACGCGGACTATAACTATGGCTACACCTTC. Protein product: CASSYADYNYGYTF.

This clone was counted once. The chain has TRBV6-1 and TRBJ2-7, with 7 bases identical to TRBD1. CDR3 length: 15 residues. J gave up 3 bases and V 3 bases, and 8 bases lay outside the gene matches. Germline lookup yields CDR1 MNHNS and CDR2 SASEGT. The chain's CDR3 is CASSELRGGFYEQYF. The CDR3 region has the DNA TGTGCCAGCAGTGAGCTCCGAGGGGGCTTCTACGAGCAGTACTTC.

J is TRBJ1-5 and V is TRBV19; D is unclear. Germline V lookup: CDR1 LNHDA, CDR2 SQIVND (reference sequence). CDR3 length equals 14 residues. The V and J ends lost 5 bases and 5 bases respectively, with 13 bases between them. The CDR3 loop reads CASSYGRSYQPQHF. The CDR3, as DNA: TGTGCCAGTAGTTATGGCAGGTCATATCAGCCCCAGCATTTT.

This chain links TRBV7-2 with TRBJ2-4, with D hard to call. Trimming removed 2 bases at V and 6 bases at J, with 23 bases between. CDR1 and CDR2 from the germline V gene are SGHTA and FQGNSA. The length of the CDR3 is 18 residues. In DNA form, the CDR3 reads TGTGCCAGCAGCTTAAGGTGGCTGGCGGACGGGTCGGGAAACATTCAGTACTTC. This gives the protein CASSLRWLADGSGNIQYF.

This clone showed up just a few times. This chain links TRBV5-1 with TRBJ1-5; 8 nucleotides match TRBD1. This CDR3 region has 15 residues. From germline, CDR1 is SGHRS and CDR2 YFSETQ. Trimming took 2 bases from V and 3 from J; bases not matched to a gene: 4. CDR3: CASSLSGGHNQPQHF. DNA of the CDR3: TGCGCCAGCAGCTTATCAGGGGGCCACAATCAGCCCCAGCATTTT.

This clone has more than one count but fewer than ten. This chain uses TRBV2 with TRBJ2-3; D is possibly TRBD2 (7 bases). Trimming cost V 6 bases and J 2 bases, with 9 bases left between them. Germline V gene sequence: CDR1 SNHLY, CDR2 FYNNEI. The CDR3 is made up of 13 amino acids. Here the CDR3 DNA reads TGTGCCAGCAGGGGGGGGGCCACAGATACGCAGTATTTT. It encodes CASRGGATDTQYF.

In nucleotides, the CDR3 is TGTGCCAGCAGCTTATCGGGGTTGGGGGAAAAACTGTTTTTT. As protein: CASSLSGLGEKLFF. The V gene is TRBV7-9, the J gene TRBJ1-4; D is uncertain. V was shortened by 2 bases and J by 8 bases, with 12 bases between the two germline ends. Germline V gene sequence: CDR1 SEHNR, CDR2 FQNEAQ (reference sequence). This CDR3 has 14 amino acids.

The chain links TRBV5-4 to TRBJ2-7, with D perhaps matching TRBD2 (5 bases). From germline, CDR1 is SGHNT and CDR2 YYREEE (reference sequence). The CDR3 is made up of 17 amino acids. Trimming cost V 2 bases and J 5 bases, with 23 bases left between them. In DNA, the CDR3 is TGTGCCAGCAGCTTAGAAACCCGGACTCAGGAGGTGGACGAGCAGTACTTC. Amino acid sequence: CASSLETRTQEVDEQYF.

To note about this clone: This CDR3 is also generated by other DNA sequences in the sample. The chain uses TRBV19 and TRBJ2-5; D call uncertain. The V end lost 4 bases, the J end lost 4 bases, and 4 bases lay between the germline ends. Germline V gene lookup returns CDR1 LNHDA and CDR2 SQIVND (reference sequence). The CDR3 spans 11 residues. The CDR3 DNA reads as TGTGCCAGTAGTAAGGGAGAGACCCAGTACTTC. This gives the protein CASSKGETQYF.

This sequence joins TRBV28 and TRBJ2-3; D is ambiguous. Germline CDR1 and CDR2: MDHEN and SYDVKM. The CDR3 runs to 13 residues. V was clipped by 10 bases and J by 6 bases, with 17 bases between them. In DNA form, the CDR3 reads TGTGCCACCGAAGATCCAGGAGTCGATACGCAGTATTTT. Translation: CATEDPGVDTQYF.

The J gene is TRBJ1-3, the V gene TRBV28; unclear D gene. In germline, CDR1 is MDHEN, CDR2 SYDVKM. Trimming removed 2 bases from V and 3 bases from J, with 8 bases in between. The length of the CDR3 is 14 residues. The CDR3 reads CASSLMTVGNTIYF. In DNA, the CDR3 is TGTGCCAGCAGTTTAATGACCGTTGGAAACACCATATATTTT.

The rearrangement links TRBV19 to TRBJ2-1; maybe TRBD2 (6 bases). The CDR3 is made up of 14 amino acids. The germline V gene encodes CDR1 LNHDA and CDR2 SQIVND (reference sequence). The V end lost 1 base, the J end lost 9 bases, and 13 bases lay between the germline ends. The CDR3 DNA follows: TGTGCCAGTAGTATAGGAGGGACTCCGACTGAGCAGTTCTTC. Its translation is CASSIGGTPTEQFF.

The V gene is TRBV11-1, the J gene TRBJ2-4, with 9 bases identical to TRBD1. The CDR3 length is 19 residues. Germline CDR1 and CDR2: SGHAT and FQDESV (reference sequence). V shed 1 base, J shed 2 bases, and the junction held 12 bases outside the gene matches. The CDR3 loop is CASSLDAEDRGGSKNIQYF. DNA of the CDR3: TGTGCCAGCAGCTTAGACGCGGAGGACAGGGGAGGTTCCAAAAACATTCAGTACTTC. Looking up the rest from reference TRBV11-1 and TRBJ2-4 gives the full variable domain: EAEVAQSPRYKITEKSQAVAFWCDPISGHATLYWYRQILGQGPELLVQFQDESVVDDSQLPKDRFSAERLKGVDSTLKIQPAELGDSAMYLCASSLDAEDRGGSKNIQYFGAGTRLSVL.

The chain links TRBV19 to TRBJ2-7; TRBD2 might be the D (5 bases). V was trimmed by 1 base and J by 3 bases, leaving 10 bases between them. CDR1 LNHDA and CDR2 SQIVND come from the germline V gene (reference sequence). The CDR3 length is 14 residues. CDR3 region: CASSIGQTNYEQYF. The CDR3 coding sequence is TGTGCCAGTAGTATAGGCCAGACTAACTACGAGCAGTACTTC.

The V call is TRBV28, the J call TRBJ2-3, with D tentatively TRBD2 (7 bases). V was pared by 1 base and J by 2 bases, with 25 bases between. The CDR3 is 20 residues long. Germline V gene sequence: CDR1 MDHEN, CDR2 SYDVKM. The CDR3 coding sequence is TGTGCCAGCAGTTTATTCACCGACAGTGACTGGGGGGGCTCCACAGATACGCAGTATTTT. Residues: CASSLFTDSDWGGSTDTQYF.

The rearrangement joins TRBV7-9 to TRBJ2-1, with D tentatively TRBD1 (5 bases). Trimming removed 7 bases from V and 6 bases from J, with 19 bases in between. The CDR3 runs 15 residues. CDR1 and CDR2 from the germline V gene are SEHNR and FQNEAQ (reference sequence). The CDR3 DNA follows: TGTGCCAGCACCCCGCTCGGGCTTAGGGGCAATGAGCAGTTCTTC. Translating gives CASTPLGLRGNEQFF.

V and J are TRBV2 and TRBJ1-1; D not certain. Germline lookup yields CDR1 SNHLY and CDR2 FYNNEI. Trimming removed 8 bases at V and 0 bases at J, with 7 bases between. This CDR3 contains 12 residues. The CDR3 loop is CASLDMNTEAFF. The DNA of the CDR3 is TGTGCCAGCCTCGACATGAACACTGAAGCTTTCTTT.

CDR3 nucleotide sequence: TGTGCCAGCACGAGGGGGGAGGGGAATGAGCAGTTCTTC. This sequence encodes CASTRGEGNEQFF. V usage is TRBV9 and J usage is TRBJ2-1, with D possibly matching TRBD2 (7 bases). This CDR3 has 13 amino acids. CDR1 SGDLS and CDR2 YYNGEE come from the germline V gene. With 6 bases removed from V and 7 bases from J, the gap between germline ends came to 14 bases.

This chain uses TRBV6-4 with TRBJ2-2, with D unclear. Per the germline V gene, CDR1 is MRHNA and CDR2 is SNTAGT. The CDR3 spans 13 residues. Trimming removed 3 bases at V and 3 bases at J, with 5 bases between. Here the CDR3 DNA reads TGTGCCAGCAGTGAAGACCACACCGGGGAGCTGTTTTTT. Translation: CASSEDHTGELFF.

V gene TRBV28 combines with J gene TRBJ1-5, with D perhaps matching TRBD1 (5 bases). Trimming shortened V by 0 bases and J by 7 bases, and 19 bases separated the two germline ends. CDR1 and CDR2 from the germline V gene are MDHEN and SYDVKM. The CDR3 length is 17 residues. DNA for the CDR3: TGTGCCAGCAGTTTATGGTATCGGCAGGGCATAGTCCAGCCCCAGCATTTT. Its protein is CASSLWYRQGIVQPQHF. The whole variable domain, filled in from reference TRBV28 and TRBJ1-5, reads DVKVTQSSRYLVKRTGEKVFLECVQDMDHENMFWYRQDPGLGLRLIYFSYDVKMKEKGDIPEGYSVSREKKERFSLILESASTNQTSMYLCASSLWYRQGIVQPQHFGDGTRLSIL.

The J gene is TRBJ2-7, the V gene TRBV5-1; 10 nucleotides line up with TRBD1. V lost 4 bases, J lost 2 bases, and 0 bases stayed unmatched. The CDR3 consists of 13 residues. Looked up from germline, CDR1 is SGHRS and CDR2 is YFSETQ. CDR3 sequence: CASSGQGAYEQYF. CDR3 bases: TGCGCCAGCAGCGGACAGGGGGCCTACGAGCAGTACTTC.

The chain is built from TRBV28 and TRBJ2-7; 10 nucleotides line up with TRBD2. Germline CDR1 and CDR2: MDHEN and SYDVKM. This CDR3 is built from 14 residues. V shed 6 bases, J shed 3 bases, and the junction held 5 bases outside the gene matches. CDR3 DNA sequence: TGTGCCAGCAGCCCTAGCGGGAGTGTCTACGAGCAGTACTTC. The encoded protein is CASSPSGSVYEQYF.

The chain carries TRBV6-5 and TRBJ1-2; D gene ambiguous. This CDR3 region has 15 residues. Germline assignment: CDR1 MNHEY and CDR2 SVGAGI. V lost 6 bases and J 4 bases, leaving 18 bases between the germline ends. The CDR3 bases are TGTGCCAGCAGCTTCTACCCTGGGTTGGTCTATGGCTACACCTTC. Its translation: CASSFYPGLVYGYTF.

A remark on this clone: A junction boundary mismatches the germline segment, possibly from a read error. The rearrangement uses TRBV6-5 and TRBJ1-1; tentative D call: TRBD1 (6 bases). CDR1 and CDR2 (germline): MNHEY, SVGAGI. This CDR3 contains 15 residues. CDR3 region: CASSSPTGGNSEAFF. The CDR3 DNA follows: TGTGCCAGCAGTTCCCCGACAGGTGGGAACTCTGAAGCTTTCTTT.